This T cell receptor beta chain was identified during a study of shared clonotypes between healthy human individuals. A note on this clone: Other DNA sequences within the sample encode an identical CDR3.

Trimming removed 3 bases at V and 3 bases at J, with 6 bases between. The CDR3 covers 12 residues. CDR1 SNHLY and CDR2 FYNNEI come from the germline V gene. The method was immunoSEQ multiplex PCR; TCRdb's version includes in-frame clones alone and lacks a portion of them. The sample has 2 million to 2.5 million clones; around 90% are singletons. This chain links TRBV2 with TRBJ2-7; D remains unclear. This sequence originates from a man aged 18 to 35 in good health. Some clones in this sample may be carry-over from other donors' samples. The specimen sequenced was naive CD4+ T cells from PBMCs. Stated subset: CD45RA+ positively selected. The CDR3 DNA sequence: TGTGCCAGCAGTGAGGCGAGCTACGAGCAGTACTTC. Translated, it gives CASSEASYEQYF.